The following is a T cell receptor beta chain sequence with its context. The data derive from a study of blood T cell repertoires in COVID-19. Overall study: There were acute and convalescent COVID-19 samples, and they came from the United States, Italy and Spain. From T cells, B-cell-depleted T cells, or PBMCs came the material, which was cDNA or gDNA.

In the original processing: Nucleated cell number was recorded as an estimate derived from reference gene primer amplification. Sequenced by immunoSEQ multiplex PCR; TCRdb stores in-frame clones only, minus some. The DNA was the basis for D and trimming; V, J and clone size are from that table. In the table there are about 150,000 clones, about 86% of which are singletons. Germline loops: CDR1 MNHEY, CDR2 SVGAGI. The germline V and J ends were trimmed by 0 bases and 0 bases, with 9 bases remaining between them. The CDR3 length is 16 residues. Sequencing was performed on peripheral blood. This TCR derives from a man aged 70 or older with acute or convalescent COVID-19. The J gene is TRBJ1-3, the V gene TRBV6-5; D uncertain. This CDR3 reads CASSYSRGFSGNTIYF. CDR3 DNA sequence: TGTGCCAGCAGTTACTCGAGAGGGTTCTCTGGAAACACCATATATTTT.